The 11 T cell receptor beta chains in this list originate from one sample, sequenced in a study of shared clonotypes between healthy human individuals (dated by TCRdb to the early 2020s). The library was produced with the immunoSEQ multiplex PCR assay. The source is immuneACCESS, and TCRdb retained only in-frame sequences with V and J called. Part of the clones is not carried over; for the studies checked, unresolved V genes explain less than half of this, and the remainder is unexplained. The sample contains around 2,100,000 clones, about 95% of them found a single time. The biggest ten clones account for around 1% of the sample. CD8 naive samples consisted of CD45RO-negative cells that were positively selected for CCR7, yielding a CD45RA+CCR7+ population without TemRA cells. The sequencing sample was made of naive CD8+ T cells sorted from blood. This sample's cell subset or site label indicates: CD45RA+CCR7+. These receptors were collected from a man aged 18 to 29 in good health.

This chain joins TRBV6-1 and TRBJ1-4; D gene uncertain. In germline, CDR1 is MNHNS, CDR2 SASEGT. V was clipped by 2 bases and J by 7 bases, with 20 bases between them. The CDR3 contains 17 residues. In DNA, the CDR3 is TGTGCCAGCAGTGAACTCCCTCCTGCAGGCCTAGCTGAAAAACTGTTTTTT. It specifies CASSELPPAGLAEKLFF.

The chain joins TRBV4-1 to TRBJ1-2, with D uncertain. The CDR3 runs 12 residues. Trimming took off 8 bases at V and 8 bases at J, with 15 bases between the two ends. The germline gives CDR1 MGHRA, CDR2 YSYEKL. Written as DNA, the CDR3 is TGCGCCAGCGGGTCCGTTTTAAGGGGCTACACCTTC. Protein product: CASGSVLRGYTF.

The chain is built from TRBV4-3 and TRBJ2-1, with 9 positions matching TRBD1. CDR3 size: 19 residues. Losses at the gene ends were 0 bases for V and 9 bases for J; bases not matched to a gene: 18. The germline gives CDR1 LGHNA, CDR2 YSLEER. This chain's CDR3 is CASSQEGGTGLFRSGEQFF. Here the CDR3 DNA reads TGCGCCAGCAGCCAAGAGGGGGGGACAGGGTTATTTCGGAGCGGTGAGCAGTTCTTC.

This CDR3 is CARSLRTEQPYEQYF. In DNA, the CDR3 is TGTGCCAGAAGCTTACGGACAGAGCAACCCTACGAGCAGTACTTC. The chain uses TRBV5-3 and TRBJ2-7, with D perhaps TRBD1 (6 bases). TRBV5-3 has ORF status, its function being uncertain. The V end was cut by 2 bases, the J end by 2 bases, with 14 bases between. The CDR3 is 15 residues long.

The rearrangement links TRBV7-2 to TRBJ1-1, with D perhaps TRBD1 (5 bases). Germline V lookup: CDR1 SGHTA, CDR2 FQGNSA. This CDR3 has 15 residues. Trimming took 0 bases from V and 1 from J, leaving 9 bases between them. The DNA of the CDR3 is TGTGCCAGCAGCTTAGCGCAGGGTTCGAACACTGAAGCTTTCTTT. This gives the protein CASSLAQGSNTEAFF.

The chain's CDR3 is CASSPRGDPGFYEQYF. CDR3 in DNA: TGTGCCAGCAGCCCCAGAGGCGACCCGGGTTTCTACGAGCAGTACTTC. The chain employs TRBV7-8 and TRBJ2-7; D gene ambiguous. The CDR3 loop spans 16 amino acids. CDR1 and CDR2 from the germline V gene are SGHVS and FQNEAQ. V lost 5 bases and J 3 bases, leaving 20 bases between the germline ends.

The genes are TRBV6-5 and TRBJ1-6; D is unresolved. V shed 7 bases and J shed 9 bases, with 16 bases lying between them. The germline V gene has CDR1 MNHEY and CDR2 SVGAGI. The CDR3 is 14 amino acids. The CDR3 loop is CASNPLPPISPLHF. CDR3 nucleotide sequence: TGTGCCAGCAACCCTCTCCCTCCCATTTCACCCCTCCACTTT.

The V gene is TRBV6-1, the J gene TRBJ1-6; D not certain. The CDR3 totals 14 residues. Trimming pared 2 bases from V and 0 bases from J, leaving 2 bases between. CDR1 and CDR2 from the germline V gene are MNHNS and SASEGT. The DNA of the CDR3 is TGTGCCAGCAGTGAAAGCTCCTATAATTCACCCCTCCACTTT. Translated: CASSESSYNSPLHF.

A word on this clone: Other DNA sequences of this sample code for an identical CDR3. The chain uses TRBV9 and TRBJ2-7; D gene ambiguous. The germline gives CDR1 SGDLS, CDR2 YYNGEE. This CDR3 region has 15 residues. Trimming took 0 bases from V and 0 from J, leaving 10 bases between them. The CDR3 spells CASSVGTDSSYEQYF. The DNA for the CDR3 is TGTGCCAGCAGCGTAGGTACGGATAGCTCCTACGAGCAGTACTTC. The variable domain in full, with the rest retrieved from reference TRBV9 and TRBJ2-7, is DSGVTQTPKHLITATGQRVTLRCSPRSGDLSVYWYQQSLDQGLQFLIQYYNGEERAKGNILERFSAQQFPDLHSELNLSSLELGDSALYFCASSVGTDSSYEQYFGPGTRLTVT.

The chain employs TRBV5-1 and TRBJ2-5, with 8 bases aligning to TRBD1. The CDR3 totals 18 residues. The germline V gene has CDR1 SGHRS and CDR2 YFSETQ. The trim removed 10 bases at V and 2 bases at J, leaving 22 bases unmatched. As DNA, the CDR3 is TGCGCCGGTCAGGGGGCTATTTACTCCCATCCCTCACAAGAGACCCAGTACTTC. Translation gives CAGQGAIYSHPSQETQYF.

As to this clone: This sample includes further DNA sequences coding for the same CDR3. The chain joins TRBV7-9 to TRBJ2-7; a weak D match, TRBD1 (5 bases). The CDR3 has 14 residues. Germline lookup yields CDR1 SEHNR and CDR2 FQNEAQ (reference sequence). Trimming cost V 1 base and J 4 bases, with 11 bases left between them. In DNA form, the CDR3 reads TGTGCCAGCAGCTTAGGGGGCCCAGGTTACGAGCAGTACTTC. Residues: CASSLGGPGYEQYF.